A selection of T cell receptor beta chains follows, all from one sample in a study of T cell repertoires in cytomegalovirus infection. From the reads, TCRdb called clonotypes with MiXCR, one entry per CDR3 protein. The data show 360,000 or so distinct CDR3 sequences, just under 35% seen once. For these receptors, no antigen is known. Sample: cultured PBMCs, taken from culture after CMV antigen stimulation. These receptors were taken from a human donor in good health (CMV status not recorded). Some clones in this sample may be carry-over from other donors' samples. CDR3s include the opening cysteine and the closing phenylalanine or tryptophan. D genes are given only for firm matches. Size is omitted from some rows. Given values are once, few, many or a class for expanded clones.

d_call: -
clone_size: -
j_call: TRBJ1-4
v_call: TRBV12-3/TRBV12-4
cdr3_aa: CASSLGQPEKLFF
cdr3_nt: TGTGCCAGCAGTTTAGGACAGCCGGAAAAACTGTTTTTT

d_call: TRBD2
clone_size: few
j_call: TRBJ2-1
v_call: TRBV29-1
cdr3_aa: CSVHLVEREILGNEQFF
cdr3_nt: TGCAGCGTCCACCTCGTGGAGCGGGAGATATTGGGCAATGAGCAGTTCTTC

d_call: -
clone_size: -
j_call: TRBJ2-1
v_call: TRBV7-2
cdr3_aa: CASAPGAITYNEQFF
cdr3_nt: TGTGCCAGCGCACCGGGCGCAATCACCTACAATGAGCAGTTCTTC

d_call: TRBD2
clone_size: few
j_call: TRBJ2-3
v_call: TRBV19
cdr3_aa: CASSTSGREQYF
cdr3_nt: TGTGCCAGTAGCACTAGCGGGAGGGAGCAGTATTTT

d_call: -
clone_size: few
j_call: TRBJ1-5
v_call: TRBV28
cdr3_aa: CASSLSGAHQPQHF
cdr3_nt: TGTGCCAGCAGTTTATCAGGGGCCCATCAGCCCCAGCATTTT

d_call: -
clone_size: few
j_call: TRBJ2-7
v_call: TRBV7-2
cdr3_aa: CASRHRGAYEQYF
cdr3_nt: TGTGCCAGCAGGCACCGCGGGGCCTACGAGCAGTACTTC

d_call: TRBD1
clone_size: many
j_call: TRBJ2-7
v_call: TRBV7-2
cdr3_aa: CASRFSGTGRASAYEQYF
cdr3_nt: TGTGCCAGCAGATTCTCCGGGACAGGGCGTGCCAGTGCCTACGAGCAGTACTTC

d_call: -
clone_size: -
j_call: TRBJ1-5
v_call: TRBV18
cdr3_aa: CASSGMGRGYQPQHF
cdr3_nt: TGTGCCAGCTCAGGCATGGGTCGGGGATATCAGCCCCAGCATTTT

d_call: -
clone_size: -
j_call: TRBJ2-5
v_call: TRBV15
cdr3_aa: CATSRDGAVQETQYF
cdr3_nt: TGTGCCACCAGCAGAGATGGAGCAGTTCAAGAGACCCAGTACTTC

d_call: -
clone_size: few
j_call: TRBJ1-1
v_call: TRBV14
cdr3_aa: CASSRGTHTGEAFF
cdr3_nt: TGTGCCAGCAGCAGGGGGACGCATACAGGGGAAGCTTTCTTT

d_call: -
clone_size: many
j_call: TRBJ2-2
v_call: TRBV7-2
cdr3_aa: CASSAPGRREVPNTGELFF
cdr3_nt: TGTGCCAGCAGCGCCCCAGGCAGGCGGGAAGTTCCGAACACCGGGGAGCTGTTTTTT

d_call: TRBD1
clone_size: -
j_call: TRBJ2-3
v_call: TRBV7-6
cdr3_aa: CASSLDRDHTDTQYF
cdr3_nt: TGTGCCAGCAGCTTGGACAGGGATCACACAGATACGCAGTATTTT

d_call: -
clone_size: -
j_call: TRBJ1-4
v_call: TRBV10-3
cdr3_aa: CAISEAGVDEKLFF
cdr3_nt: TGTGCCATCAGTGAGGCAGGGGTAGATGAAAAACTGTTTTTT

d_call: TRBD1
clone_size: many
j_call: TRBJ1-2
v_call: TRBV7-2
cdr3_aa: CASSLGAGQGSGTGYGYTF
cdr3_nt: TGTGCCAGCAGCTTAGGAGCCGGACAGGGGAGTGGGACGGGCTATGGCTACACCTTC

d_call: -
clone_size: many
j_call: TRBJ2-5
v_call: TRBV7-2
cdr3_aa: CASSLGGPSYKETQYF
cdr3_nt: TGTGCCAGCAGCTTAGGGGGCCCTAGTTACAAAGAGACCCAGTACTTC

d_call: -
clone_size: -
j_call: TRBJ2-7
v_call: TRBV28
cdr3_aa: CASSLMSVRYEQYF
cdr3_nt: TGTGCCAGCAGTTTGATGAGCGTGCGCTACGAGCAGTACTTC

d_call: -
clone_size: -
j_call: TRBJ2-1
v_call: TRBV6-6
cdr3_aa: CASSQVTGNEQFF
cdr3_nt: TGTGCCAGCAGCCAGGTTACTGGGAATGAGCAGTTCTTC

d_call: -
clone_size: few
j_call: TRBJ1-1
v_call: TRBV10-3
cdr3_aa: CAISESISSSTEAFF
cdr3_nt: TGTGCCATCAGTGAGTCCATAAGTAGCAGCACTGAAGCTTTCTTT

d_call: -
clone_size: many
j_call: TRBJ1-2
v_call: TRBV28
cdr3_aa: CASSSALLYGYTF
cdr3_nt: TGTGCCAGCAGTTCGGCCCTACTCTATGGCTACACCTTC

d_call: TRBD1
clone_size: few
j_call: TRBJ2-3
v_call: TRBV7-6
cdr3_aa: CATRTGEGMDTQYF
cdr3_nt: TGTGCCACTCGGACAGGGGAGGGTATGGATACGCAGTATTTT

d_call: -
clone_size: few
j_call: TRBJ1-2
v_call: TRBV18
cdr3_aa: CASSRIMTEDGYTF
cdr3_nt: TGTGCCAGCTCACGAATAATGACCGAGGATGGCTACACCTTC

d_call: -
clone_size: -
j_call: TRBJ2-3
v_call: TRBV28
cdr3_aa: CASSLAGITDTQYF
cdr3_nt: TGTGCCAGCAGTTTAGCGGGGATCACAGATACGCAGTATTTT

d_call: TRBD2
clone_size: few
j_call: TRBJ2-5
v_call: TRBV6-8
cdr3_aa: CASRLTGTSLQETQYF
cdr3_nt: TGTGCCAGCAGGCTAACCGGGACTAGCCTACAAGAGACCCAGTACTTC

d_call: -
clone_size: few
j_call: TRBJ2-7
v_call: TRBV7-2
cdr3_aa: CASSLVNEQYF
cdr3_nt: TGTGCCAGCAGCTTAGTGAACGAGCAGTACTTC

d_call: TRBD1
clone_size: once
j_call: TRBJ1-3
v_call: TRBV19
cdr3_aa: CASSKRLTGVFSGNTIYF
cdr3_nt: TGTGCCAGTAGTAAACGACTGACAGGGGTCTTCTCTGGAAACACCATATATTTT

d_call: -
clone_size: once
j_call: TRBJ1-6
v_call: TRBV20-1
cdr3_aa: CSAPKIMGNSPLHF
cdr3_nt: TGCAGTGCACCTAAGATTATGGGGAACTCACCCCTCCACTTT

d_call: -
clone_size: few
j_call: TRBJ2-1
v_call: TRBV27
cdr3_aa: CASSFSPLYNEQFF
cdr3_nt: TGTGCCAGCAGTTTTAGCCCCCTCTACAATGAGCAGTTCTTC

d_call: -
clone_size: -
j_call: TRBJ2-5
v_call: TRBV12-3/TRBV12-4
cdr3_aa: CASSTNRARDETQYF
cdr3_nt: TGTGCCAGCAGTACCAACAGGGCGCGAGACGAGACCCAGTACTTC

d_call: TRBD1
clone_size: -
j_call: TRBJ1-5
v_call: TRBV27
cdr3_aa: CASSPRGGTGGRPQHF
cdr3_nt: TGTGCCAGCAGTCCCCGTGGGGGGACAGGGGGCCGGCCCCAGCATTTT

d_call: -
clone_size: -
j_call: TRBJ1-1
v_call: TRBV6-2/TRBV6-3
cdr3_aa: CASRAGVTEAFF
cdr3_nt: TGTGCCAGCAGGGCAGGAGTCACTGAAGCTTTCTTT

d_call: -
clone_size: -
j_call: TRBJ1-4
v_call: TRBV2
cdr3_aa: CASSAQGLAEKLFF
cdr3_nt: TGTGCCAGCAGTGCACAGGGTCTTGCTGAAAAACTGTTTTTT

d_call: TRBD2
clone_size: -
j_call: TRBJ2-1
v_call: TRBV20-1
cdr3_aa: CSAGGTSGSYNEQFF
cdr3_nt: TGCAGTGCTGGGGGGACTAGCGGCTCCTACAATGAGCAGTTCTTC

d_call: TRBD1
clone_size: few
j_call: TRBJ2-7
v_call: TRBV5-4
cdr3_aa: CASSLTGAEQYF
cdr3_nt: TGTGCCAGCAGCTTGACAGGGGCCGAGCAGTACTTC

d_call: TRBD1
clone_size: -
j_call: TRBJ1-2
v_call: TRBV30
cdr3_aa: CAWSPSWTGAYGYTF
cdr3_nt: TGTGCCTGGAGTCCGTCGTGGACAGGGGCCTATGGCTACACCTTC

d_call: -
clone_size: -
j_call: TRBJ2-5
v_call: TRBV4-3
cdr3_aa: CASSQDMRETQYF
cdr3_nt: TGCGCCAGCAGCCAAGATATGCGAGAGACCCAGTACTTC

d_call: TRBD2
clone_size: few
j_call: TRBJ2-1
v_call: TRBV7-9
cdr3_aa: CASSTPSGTSGYNEQFF
cdr3_nt: TGTGCCAGCAGCACTCCTTCCGGGACTAGCGGTTACAATGAGCAGTTCTTC

d_call: TRBD2
clone_size: -
j_call: TRBJ2-3
v_call: TRBV7-2
cdr3_aa: CASSLGGSRGRTQYF
cdr3_nt: TGTGCCAGCAGCTTAGGCGGGAGTCGAGGAAGGACGCAGTATTTT

d_call: -
clone_size: -
j_call: TRBJ2-7
v_call: TRBV20-1
cdr3_aa: CSVNRVAHEQYF
cdr3_nt: TGCAGTGTCAATAGGGTGGCACACGAGCAGTACTTC

d_call: -
clone_size: few
j_call: TRBJ2-1
v_call: TRBV11-2
cdr3_aa: CASSPGALGVIDEQFF
cdr3_nt: TGTGCCAGCAGCCCAGGCGCCTTAGGGGTGATTGATGAGCAGTTCTTC

d_call: -
clone_size: -
j_call: TRBJ2-7
v_call: TRBV27
cdr3_aa: CASSSHGSHEQYF
cdr3_nt: TGTGCCAGCAGTTCCCACGGCTCCCACGAGCAGTACTTC

d_call: -
clone_size: many
j_call: TRBJ1-2
v_call: TRBV7-8
cdr3_aa: CASSATRGYGYTF
cdr3_nt: TGTGCCAGCAGCGCCACCAGGGGCTATGGCTACACCTTC